The 3 T cell receptor beta chains below were found in one sample sequenced in a study of human T cells and chemical hapten exposure. Noted time point: patch test 2, 6 weeks after DPC sensitization. Regarding treatment: therapeutic diphenylcyclopropenone sensitization with weekly scalp DPC. TCRdb itself ran the RACE reads through MiXCR, one entry per CDR3 protein. The sample holds some 57,000 distinct CDR3 sequences, around 9.4% seen once. Sequenced material: whole blood, taken in connection with sensitization to the hapten diphenylcyclopropenone (DPC). The receptors originated from a woman in her 50s with alopecia areata. Some clones in this sample may be carry-over from other donors' samples.

This clonotype was counted at least ten times. This chain uses TRBV6-2 or TRBV6-3 with TRBJ1-6; maybe TRBD1 (5 bases). CDR3 size: 15 residues. Trimming shortened V by 2 bases and J by 10 bases, and 15 bases separated the two germline ends. Looked up from germline, CDR1 is MNHEY and CDR2 is SVGEGT. CDR3 nucleotides: TGTGCCAGCAGTTACGTCGGGGGAGTTTACTCACCCCTCCACTTT. Translated: CASSYVGGVYSPLHF.

This clonotype was picked up a small number of times. The V call is TRBV6-5, the J call TRBJ2-1; D gene unclear. The V and J ends lost 5 bases and 8 bases respectively, with 13 bases between them. CDR3 size: 13 residues. Germline-derived CDR1 and CDR2 are MNHEY and SVGAGI. CDR3 coding DNA: TGTGCCAGCAGTGGTGGGGTGCGGCATGAGCAGTTCTTC. This codes for CASSGGVRHEQFF.

Only a few counts were recorded for this clonotype. Germline is not matched at one junction end, which may reflect a read error. The CDR3 bases are TGTGCCAGCTCCCAAACCCTGGACAGGGGTCGGTCATTT. Its protein is CASSQTLDRGRSF. V usage is TRBV18 and J usage is TRBJ1-1, with 9 bases aligning to TRBD1. Germline V gene data show CDR1 as KGHSH and CDR2 as LQKENI. The length of the CDR3 is 13 residues. Using reference TRBV18 and TRBJ1-1 for the parts outside the CDR3, the full variable domain is NAGVMQNPRHLVRRRGQEARLRCSPMKGHSHVYWYRQLPEEGLKFMVYLQKENIIDESGMPKERFSAEFPKEGPSILRIQQVVRGDSAAYFCASSQTLDRGRSFGQGTRLTVV.